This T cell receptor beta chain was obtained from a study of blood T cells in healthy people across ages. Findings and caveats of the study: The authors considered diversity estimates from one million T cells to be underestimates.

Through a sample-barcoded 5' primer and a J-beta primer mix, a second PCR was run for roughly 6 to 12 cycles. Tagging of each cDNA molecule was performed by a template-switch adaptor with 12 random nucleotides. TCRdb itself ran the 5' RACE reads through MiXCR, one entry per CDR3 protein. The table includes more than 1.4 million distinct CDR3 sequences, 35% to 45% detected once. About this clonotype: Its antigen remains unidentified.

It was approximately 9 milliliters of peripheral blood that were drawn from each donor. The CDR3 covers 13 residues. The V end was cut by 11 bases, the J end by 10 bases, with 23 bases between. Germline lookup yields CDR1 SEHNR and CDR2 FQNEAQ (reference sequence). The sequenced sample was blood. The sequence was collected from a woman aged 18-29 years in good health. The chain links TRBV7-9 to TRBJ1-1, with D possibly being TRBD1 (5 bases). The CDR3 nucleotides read TGTGCCTGTACAAGGGACGCCGGAGGGAGAGCTTTCTTT. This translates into CACTRDAGGRAFF.